This T cell receptor (beta chain) was sequenced for a study of T cells in localized non-small cell lung cancer. Generated by immunoSEQ multiplex PCR, the TCRdb table keeps only in-frame clones and is missing some. The sample shows about 40,000 clones, around 90% of them seen only once. This CDR3 is built from 16 residues. V lost 0 bases and J 8 bases, leaving 16 bases between the germline ends. Germline CDR1 and CDR2: ENHRY and SYGVKD. The sequence was obtained from a woman aged 40-70 years with stage I lung adenocarcinoma. This sample comprised peripheral blood, obtained before any cancer treatment. The V call is TRBV10-3, the J call TRBJ1-4; a possible D gene is TRBD1 (6 bases). The CDR3 DNA follows: TGTGCCATCAGTGAGTCTCCGGAGACAGGAGGAGAAAAACTGTTTTTT. The encoded protein is CAISESPETGGEKLFF.